The clone carrying this TCR beta chain showed up just once. Those enrolled in Seattle joined during active infection and were followed longitudinally afterward. This entry comes from a study of blood T cell repertoires in COVID-19. TCRdb's copy holds only in-frame clones and misses some; the assay was immunoSEQ multiplex PCR. Among 250,000 to 350,000 clones, about nine tenths were seen once, and the ten largest hold over 9%. V was trimmed by 0 bases and J by 0 bases, leaving 9 bases between them. This CDR3 spans 16 amino acids. Germline V gene lookup returns CDR1 LGHDT and CDR2 YNNKEL (reference sequence).

This sequence was found in a woman aged 25 to 39 with COVID-19, enrolled during active disease. The source material was peripheral blood. The gene calls are TRBV3-1 (or the pseudogene TRBV3-2) and TRBJ1-5, with unresolved D. CDR3 region: CASSQDSGYSNQPQHF. In DNA form, the CDR3 reads TGTGCCAGCAGCCAAGATTCCGGGTATAGCAATCAGCCCCAGCATTTT.